Detailed here is one T cell receptor beta chain. Its antigen remains unidentified. The CDR3 has 12 amino acids. Germline lookup yields CDR1 GTSNPN and CDR2 SVGIG (reference sequence). With 3 bases removed from V and 7 bases from J, the gap between germline ends came to 12 bases. This sample was taken from a study of cytomegalovirus exposure and HLA in healthy donors. Points from the study as a whole: Cytomegalovirus-associated TCR beta chains were listed, numbering more than 150. The authors assumed roughly uniform sequencing depth across donors for presence/absence analyses. Some V segments (TRBV6-2 and TRBV6-3 among them) were excluded as indistinguishable.

The study ran its PCR with 60 Vbeta and 13 Jbeta primers. Some clones are missing from TCRdb's copy, which holds only in-frame ones; the method was immunoSEQ multiplex PCR. The sample has roughly 180,000 clones, approximately 80% seen once; the top ten hold approximately 1.2%. The chain recombines TRBV30 with TRBJ1-2; D not resolved. Material for sequencing was PBMCs. The sequence derives from a girl aged 2 to 9 in good health and CMV-seropositive. The CDR3: CAWSATSGGYTF. The CDR3 region has the DNA TGTGCCTGGAGCGCTACATCGGGTGGCTACACCTTC.